This TCR beta chain was obtained from a study of blood T cell repertoires in COVID-19. For the study at large: There were acute and convalescent COVID-19 samples, and they came from the United States, Italy and Spain.

This CDR3 has 15 amino acids. Trimming at V came to 6 bases and at J to 0 bases, leaving 8 bases not matched to a gene. The germline CDR1 and CDR2 sequences are MRHNA and SNTAGT. Cohorts were based on clinical histories the participants reported. Per the authors' pipeline: Amplified reference gene primers provided the basis for estimating nucleated cell counts. The protocol was immunoSEQ multiplex PCR, while the TCRdb copy is restricted to in-frame clones and leaves out a portion. Clone size and the V and J calls come from that table; the DNA yielded D and trimming. The data show around 450,000 clones, around 87% seen once.

Source material: PBMCs or T cells enriched from blood (not recorded which). The chain carries TRBV6-4 and TRBJ2-7, with 7 bases that match TRBD1. The receptor comes from a woman under 30 who had recovered from COVID-19. The chain's CDR3 is CASRPGQAASYEQYF. CDR3 nucleotide sequence: TGTGCCAGCAGACCCGGACAGGCGGCCTCCTACGAGCAGTACTTC.